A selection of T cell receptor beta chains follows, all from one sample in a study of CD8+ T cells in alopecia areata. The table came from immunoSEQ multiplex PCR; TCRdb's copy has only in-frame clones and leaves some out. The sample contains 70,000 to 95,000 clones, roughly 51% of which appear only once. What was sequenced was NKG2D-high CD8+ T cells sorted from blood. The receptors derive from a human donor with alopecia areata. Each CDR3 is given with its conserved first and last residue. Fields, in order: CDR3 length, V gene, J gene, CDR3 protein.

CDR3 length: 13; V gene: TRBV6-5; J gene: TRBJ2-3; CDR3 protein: CASRRLETDTQYF
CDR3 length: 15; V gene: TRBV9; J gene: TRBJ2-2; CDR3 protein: CASSPSGANTGELFF
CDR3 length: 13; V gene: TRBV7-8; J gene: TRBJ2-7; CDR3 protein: CASSLGFSYEQYF
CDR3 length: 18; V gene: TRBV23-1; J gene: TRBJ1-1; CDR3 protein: CASNNPPSMGSIGTEAFF
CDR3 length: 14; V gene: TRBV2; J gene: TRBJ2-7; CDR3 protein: CASNQLAGTYEQYF
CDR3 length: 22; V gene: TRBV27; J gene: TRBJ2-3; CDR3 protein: CASSLGGASKKGEEVSADTQYF
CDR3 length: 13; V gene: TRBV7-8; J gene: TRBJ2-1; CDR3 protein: CASSSPGNNEQFF
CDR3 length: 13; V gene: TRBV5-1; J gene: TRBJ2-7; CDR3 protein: CASSPQERDEQYF
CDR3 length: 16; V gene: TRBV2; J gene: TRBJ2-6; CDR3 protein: CASRGSLSSGANVLTF
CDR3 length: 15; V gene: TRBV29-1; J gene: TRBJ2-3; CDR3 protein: CSVETIQGGEDTQYF
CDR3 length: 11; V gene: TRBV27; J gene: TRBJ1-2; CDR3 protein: CASSSGYGYTF
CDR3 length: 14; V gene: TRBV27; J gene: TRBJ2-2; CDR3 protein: CASSLNPFTGELFF
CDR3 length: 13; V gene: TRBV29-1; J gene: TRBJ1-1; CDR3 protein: CSLQDGMNTEAFF
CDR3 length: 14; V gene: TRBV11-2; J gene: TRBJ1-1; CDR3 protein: CASSPGTGNTEAFF
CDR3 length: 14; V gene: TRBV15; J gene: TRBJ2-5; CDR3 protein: CATSSWTEQETQYF
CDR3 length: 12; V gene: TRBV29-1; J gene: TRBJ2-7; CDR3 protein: CSVEPRPYEQYF
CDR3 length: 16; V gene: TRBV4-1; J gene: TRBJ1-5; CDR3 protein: CASSQEGGTFNQPQHF
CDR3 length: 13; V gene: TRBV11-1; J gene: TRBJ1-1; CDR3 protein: CASSLGRNTEAFF
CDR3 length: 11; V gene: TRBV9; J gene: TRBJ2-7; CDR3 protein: CASSERGEQYF
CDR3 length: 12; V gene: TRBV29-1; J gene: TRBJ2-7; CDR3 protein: CSVVFGYYEQYF
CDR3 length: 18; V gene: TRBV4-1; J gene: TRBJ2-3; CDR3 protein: CASSHPGTSGGSTDTQYF
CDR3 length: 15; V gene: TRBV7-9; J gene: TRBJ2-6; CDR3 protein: CASSPPAAGANVLTF
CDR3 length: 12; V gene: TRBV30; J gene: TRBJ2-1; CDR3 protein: CAWVRDNNEQFF
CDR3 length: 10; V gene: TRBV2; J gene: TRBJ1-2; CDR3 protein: CASTGRGYTF
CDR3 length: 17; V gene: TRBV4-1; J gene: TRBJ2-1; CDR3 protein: CASSLPSDGTGGNEQFF
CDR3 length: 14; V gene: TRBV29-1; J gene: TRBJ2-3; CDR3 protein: CSVGPGHLTDTQYF
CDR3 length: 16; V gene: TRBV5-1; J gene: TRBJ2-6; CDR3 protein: CASSIRDRLGANVLTF
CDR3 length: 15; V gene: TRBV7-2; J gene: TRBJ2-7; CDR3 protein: CASKPMGVGLYEQYF
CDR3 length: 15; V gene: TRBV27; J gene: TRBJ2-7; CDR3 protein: CASSLRASGVYEQYF
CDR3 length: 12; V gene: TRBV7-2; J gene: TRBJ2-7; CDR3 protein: CASSLGWGEQYF
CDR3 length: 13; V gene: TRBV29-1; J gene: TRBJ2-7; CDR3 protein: CSVGSSGSYEQYF
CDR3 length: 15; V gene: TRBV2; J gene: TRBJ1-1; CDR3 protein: CASRVGLVGDTEAFF
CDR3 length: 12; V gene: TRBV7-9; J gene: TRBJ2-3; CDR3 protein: CASSSNTDTQYF
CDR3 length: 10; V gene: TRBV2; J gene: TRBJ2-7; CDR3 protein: CASLAHEQYF
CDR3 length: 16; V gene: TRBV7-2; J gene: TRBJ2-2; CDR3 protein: CASSPGQGPITGELFF
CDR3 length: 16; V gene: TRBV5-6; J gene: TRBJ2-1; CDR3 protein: CASSPTSGGLYNEQFF
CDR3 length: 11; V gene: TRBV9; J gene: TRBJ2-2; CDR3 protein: CASGDTGELFF
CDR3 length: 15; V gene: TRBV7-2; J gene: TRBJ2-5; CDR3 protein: CASSTGQGAGETQYF
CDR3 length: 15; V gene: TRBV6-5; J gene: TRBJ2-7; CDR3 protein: CASSYSLAGPYEQYF
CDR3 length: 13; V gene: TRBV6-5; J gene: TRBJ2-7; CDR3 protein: CASSAGGPKEQYF
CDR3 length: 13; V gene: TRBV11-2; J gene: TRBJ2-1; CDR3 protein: CASSLLTLNEQFF
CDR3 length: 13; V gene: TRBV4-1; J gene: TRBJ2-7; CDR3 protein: CASSQVSGGEQYF
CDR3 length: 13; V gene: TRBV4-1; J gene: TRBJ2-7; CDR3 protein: CASTGTGIGEQYF
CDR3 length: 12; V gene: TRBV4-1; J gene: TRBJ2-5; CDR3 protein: CASSQGGETQYF
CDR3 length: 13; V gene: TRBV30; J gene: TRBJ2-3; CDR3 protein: CAWSVDDTDTQYF
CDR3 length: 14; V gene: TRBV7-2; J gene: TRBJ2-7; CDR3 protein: CASSPGQGDYEQYF
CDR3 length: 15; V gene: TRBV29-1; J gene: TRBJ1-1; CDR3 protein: CSVGPREFRATEAFF
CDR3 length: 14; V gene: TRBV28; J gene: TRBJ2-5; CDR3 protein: CASSLYDSQETQYF